This T cell receptor (beta chain) appears in the sequencing data of a study of blood T cell repertoires in COVID-19. Assay used: immunoSEQ multiplex PCR; TCRdb lists only in-frame clones, some missing. Of 100,000 or so clones in the sample, roughly nine tenths were seen once. The sequence came from a man in his fifties with active COVID-19. The specimen sequenced was peripheral blood.

The chain's CDR3 is CASTGQGVNIQYF. CDR3 nucleotide sequence: TGTGCCAGCACGGGACAGGGGGTAAACATTCAGTACTTC. The chain links TRBV6-5 to TRBJ2-4, with TRBD1 identical over 11 bases. The V gene end was trimmed by 7 bases and the J gene end by 6 bases; junction bases not matched to a gene: 2. Looked up from germline, CDR1 is MNHEY and CDR2 is SVGAGI. The CDR3 runs to 13 residues.